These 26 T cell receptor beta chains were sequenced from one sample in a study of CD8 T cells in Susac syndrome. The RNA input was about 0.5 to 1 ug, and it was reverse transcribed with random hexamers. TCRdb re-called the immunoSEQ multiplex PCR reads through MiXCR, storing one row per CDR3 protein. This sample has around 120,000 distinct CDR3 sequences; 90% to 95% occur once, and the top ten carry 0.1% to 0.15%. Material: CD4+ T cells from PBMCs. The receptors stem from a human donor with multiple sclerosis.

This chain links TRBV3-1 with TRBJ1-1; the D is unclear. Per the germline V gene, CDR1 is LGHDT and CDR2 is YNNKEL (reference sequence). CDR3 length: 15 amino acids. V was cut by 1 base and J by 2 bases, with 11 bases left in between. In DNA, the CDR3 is TGTGCCAGCAGCCAAGGAGGCGGGTTCAACACTGAAGCTTTCTTT. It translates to CASSQGGGFNTEAFF.

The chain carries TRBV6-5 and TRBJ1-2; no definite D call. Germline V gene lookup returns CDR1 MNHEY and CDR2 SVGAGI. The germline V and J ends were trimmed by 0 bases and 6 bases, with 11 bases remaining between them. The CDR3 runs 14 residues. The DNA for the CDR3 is TGTGCCAGCAGTTACTCGAGAGTGAATCATGGCTACACCTTC. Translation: CASSYSRVNHGYTF.

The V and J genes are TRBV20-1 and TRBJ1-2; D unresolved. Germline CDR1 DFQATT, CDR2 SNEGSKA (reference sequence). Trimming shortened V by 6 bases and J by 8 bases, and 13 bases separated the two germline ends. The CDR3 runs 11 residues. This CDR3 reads CSARPARGYTF. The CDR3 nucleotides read TGCAGTGCCCGGCCGGCCCGGGGCTACACCTTC.

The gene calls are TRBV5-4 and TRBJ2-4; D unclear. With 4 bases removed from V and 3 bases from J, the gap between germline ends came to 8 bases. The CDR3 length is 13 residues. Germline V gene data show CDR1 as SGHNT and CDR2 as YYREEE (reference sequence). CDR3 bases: TGTGCCAGCAGCCACAAGGGCAAAAACATTCAGTACTTC. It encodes CASSHKGKNIQYF.

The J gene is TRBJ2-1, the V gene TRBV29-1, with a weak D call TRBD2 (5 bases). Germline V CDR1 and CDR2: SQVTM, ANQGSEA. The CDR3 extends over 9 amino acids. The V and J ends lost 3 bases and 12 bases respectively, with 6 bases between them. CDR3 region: CSVDRGQFF. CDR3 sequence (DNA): TGCAGCGTTGATCGGGGGCAGTTCTTC.

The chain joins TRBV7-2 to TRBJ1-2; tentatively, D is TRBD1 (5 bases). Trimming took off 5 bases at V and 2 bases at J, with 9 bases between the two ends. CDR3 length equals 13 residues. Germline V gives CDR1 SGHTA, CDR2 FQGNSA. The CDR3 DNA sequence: TGTGCCAGCAGCCAAGCAGGGAACTATGGCTACACCTTC. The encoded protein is CASSQAGNYGYTF.

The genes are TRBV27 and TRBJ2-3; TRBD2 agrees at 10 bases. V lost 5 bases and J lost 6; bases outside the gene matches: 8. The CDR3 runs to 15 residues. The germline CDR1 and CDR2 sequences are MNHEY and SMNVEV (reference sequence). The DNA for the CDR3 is TGTGCCAGCAGTCGACCTAGCGGGGGCCAGGATACGCAGTATTTT. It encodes CASSRPSGGQDTQYF.

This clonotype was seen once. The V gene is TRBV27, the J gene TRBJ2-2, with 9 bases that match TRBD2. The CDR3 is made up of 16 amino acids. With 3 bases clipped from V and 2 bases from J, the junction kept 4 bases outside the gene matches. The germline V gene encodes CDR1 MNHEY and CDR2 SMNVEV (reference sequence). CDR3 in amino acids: CASSFRLAANTGELFF. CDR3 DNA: TGTGCCAGCAGTTTCCGACTAGCGGCTAACACCGGGGAGCTGTTTTTT.

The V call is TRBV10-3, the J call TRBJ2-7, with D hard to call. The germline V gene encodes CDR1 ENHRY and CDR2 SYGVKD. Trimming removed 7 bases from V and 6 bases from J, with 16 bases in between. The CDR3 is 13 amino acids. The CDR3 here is CAITYGVYTEQYF. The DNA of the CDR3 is TGTGCCATCACTTACGGAGTCTATACCGAGCAGTACTTC.

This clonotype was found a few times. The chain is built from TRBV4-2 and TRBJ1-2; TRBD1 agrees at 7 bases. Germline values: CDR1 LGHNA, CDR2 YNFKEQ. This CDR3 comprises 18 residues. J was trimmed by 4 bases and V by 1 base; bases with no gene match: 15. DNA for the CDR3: TGTGCCAGCAGCCAAGGCCTCCGGGACAGCGTAATTGTCTATGGCTACACCTTC. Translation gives CASSQGLRDSVIVYGYTF.

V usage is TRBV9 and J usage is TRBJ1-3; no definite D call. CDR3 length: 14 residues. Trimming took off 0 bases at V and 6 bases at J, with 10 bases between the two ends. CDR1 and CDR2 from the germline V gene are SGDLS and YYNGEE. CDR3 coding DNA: TGTGCCAGCAGCGTAGAAGCAGAGGAAAACACCATATATTTT. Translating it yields CASSVEAEENTIYF.

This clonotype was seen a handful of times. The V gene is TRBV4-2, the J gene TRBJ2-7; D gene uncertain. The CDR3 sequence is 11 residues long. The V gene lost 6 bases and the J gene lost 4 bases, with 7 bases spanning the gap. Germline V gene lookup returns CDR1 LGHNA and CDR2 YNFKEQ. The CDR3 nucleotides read TGTGCCAGCAGGAAAAATTACGAGCAGTACTTC. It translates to CASRKNYEQYF.

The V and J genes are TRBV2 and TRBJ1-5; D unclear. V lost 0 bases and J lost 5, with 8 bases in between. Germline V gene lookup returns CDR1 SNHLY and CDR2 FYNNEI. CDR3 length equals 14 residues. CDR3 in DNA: TGTGCCAGCAGTGAAGCGGGAGGTTATCAGCCCCAGCATTTT. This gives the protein CASSEAGGYQPQHF. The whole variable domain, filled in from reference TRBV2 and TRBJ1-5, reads EPEVTQTPSHQVTQMGQEVILRCVPISNHLYFYWYRQILGQKVEFLVSFYNNEISEKSEIFDDQFSVERPDGSNFTLKIRSTKLEDSAMYFCASSEAGGYQPQHFGDGTRLSIL.

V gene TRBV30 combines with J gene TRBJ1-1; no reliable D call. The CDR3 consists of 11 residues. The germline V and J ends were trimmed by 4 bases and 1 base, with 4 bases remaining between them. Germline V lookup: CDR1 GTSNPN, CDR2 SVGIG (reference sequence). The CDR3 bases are TGTGCCTGGAACCGGAACACTGAAGCTTTCTTT. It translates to CAWNRNTEAFF.

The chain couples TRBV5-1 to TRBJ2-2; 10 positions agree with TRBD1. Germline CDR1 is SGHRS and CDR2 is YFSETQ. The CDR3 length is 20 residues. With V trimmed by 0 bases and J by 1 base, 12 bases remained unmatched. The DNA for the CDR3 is TGCGCCAGCAGCTTGGTGTGGGACAGGGGACACGGATTGAACACCGGGGAGCTGTTTTTT. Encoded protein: CASSLVWDRGHGLNTGELFF.

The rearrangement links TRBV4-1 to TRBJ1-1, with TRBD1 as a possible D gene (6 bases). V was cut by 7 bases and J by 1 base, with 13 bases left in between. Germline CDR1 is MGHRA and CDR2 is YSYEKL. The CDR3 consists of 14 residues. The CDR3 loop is CASTIQTGNTEAFF. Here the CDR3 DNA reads TGCGCCAGCACCATCCAGACAGGGAACACTGAAGCTTTCTTT.

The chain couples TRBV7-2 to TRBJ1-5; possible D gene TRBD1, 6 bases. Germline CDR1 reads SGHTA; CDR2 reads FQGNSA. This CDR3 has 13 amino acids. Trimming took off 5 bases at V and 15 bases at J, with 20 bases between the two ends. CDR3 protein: CASSPTGRSDRHF. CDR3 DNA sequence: TGTGCCAGCAGCCCCACTGGTAGATCGGACAGGCATTTT.

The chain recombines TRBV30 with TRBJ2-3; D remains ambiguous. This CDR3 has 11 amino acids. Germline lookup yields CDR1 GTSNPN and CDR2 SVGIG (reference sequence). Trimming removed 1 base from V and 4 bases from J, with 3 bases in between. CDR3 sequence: CAWSGADTQYF. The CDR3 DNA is TGTGCCTGGAGTGGAGCAGATACGCAGTATTTT.

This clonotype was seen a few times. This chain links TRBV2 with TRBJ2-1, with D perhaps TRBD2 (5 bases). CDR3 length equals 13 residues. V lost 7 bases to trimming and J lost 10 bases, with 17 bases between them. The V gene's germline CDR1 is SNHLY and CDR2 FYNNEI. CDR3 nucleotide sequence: TGTGCCAGCACGGTCGGACCCGGCGGGGAGCAGTTCTTC. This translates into CASTVGPGGEQFF.

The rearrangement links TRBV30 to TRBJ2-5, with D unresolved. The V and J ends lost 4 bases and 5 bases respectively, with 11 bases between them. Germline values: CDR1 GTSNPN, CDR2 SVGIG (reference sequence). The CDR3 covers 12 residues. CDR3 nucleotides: TGTGCCTGGAATAGGATTGGGGAGACCCAGTACTTC. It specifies CAWNRIGETQYF.

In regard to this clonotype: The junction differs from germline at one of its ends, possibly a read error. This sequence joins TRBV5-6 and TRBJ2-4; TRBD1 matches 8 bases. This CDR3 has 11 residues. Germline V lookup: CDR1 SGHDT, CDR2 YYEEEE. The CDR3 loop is CASSFDRGLDF. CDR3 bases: TGTGCCAGCAGCTTTGACAGGGGCCTGGACTTC.

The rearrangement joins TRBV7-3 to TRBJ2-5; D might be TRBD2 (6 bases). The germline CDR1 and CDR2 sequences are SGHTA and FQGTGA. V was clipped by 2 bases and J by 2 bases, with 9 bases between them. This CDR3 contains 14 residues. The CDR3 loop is CASSLQGGQETQYF. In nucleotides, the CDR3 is TGTGCCAGCAGCTTACAGGGAGGACAAGAGACCCAGTACTTC. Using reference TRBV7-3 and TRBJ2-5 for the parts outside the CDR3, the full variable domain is GAGVSQTPSNKVTEKGKYVELRCDPISGHTALYWYRQSLGQGPEFLIYFQGTGAADDSGLPNDRFFAVRPEGSVSTLKIQRTERGDSAVYLCASSLQGGQETQYFGPGTRLLVL.

CDR3 amino acids: CASSLLAGGAYEQYF. The CDR3 nucleotides read TGTGCCAGCAGCCTGCTAGCGGGAGGGGCCTACGAGCAGTACTTC. The gene calls are TRBV12-3 or TRBV12-4 and TRBJ2-7, with 12 bases that match TRBD2. This CDR3 region has 15 residues. Trimming removed 6 bases from V and 2 bases from J; junction bases left unmatched: 5.

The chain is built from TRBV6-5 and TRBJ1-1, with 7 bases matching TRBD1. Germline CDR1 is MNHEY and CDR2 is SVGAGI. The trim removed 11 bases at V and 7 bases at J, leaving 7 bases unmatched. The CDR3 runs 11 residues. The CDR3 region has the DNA TGTGCCTCCAGGGGGTTTAATGAAGCTTTCTTT. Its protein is CASRGFNEAFF.

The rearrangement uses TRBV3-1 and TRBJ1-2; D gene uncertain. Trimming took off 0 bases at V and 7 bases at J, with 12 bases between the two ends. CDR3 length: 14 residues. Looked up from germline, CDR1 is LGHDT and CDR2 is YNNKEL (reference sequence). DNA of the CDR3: TGTGCCAGCAGCCAAGATCGGTGGCAGTTTGGCTACACCTTC. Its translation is CASSQDRWQFGYTF.

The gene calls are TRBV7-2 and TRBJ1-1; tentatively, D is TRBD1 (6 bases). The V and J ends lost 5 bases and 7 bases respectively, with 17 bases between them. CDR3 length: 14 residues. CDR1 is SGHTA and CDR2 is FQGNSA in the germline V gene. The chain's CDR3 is CASSPNIQGNEAFF. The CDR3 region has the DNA TGTGCCAGCAGCCCGAATATACAGGGTAATGAAGCTTTCTTT.